The text below deals with one T cell receptor beta chain. The V and J ends lost 7 bases and 1 base, in that order; junction bases with no gene match: 3. Germline V gene lookup returns CDR1 LNHDA and CDR2 SQIVND (reference sequence). The CDR3 consists of 13 residues. Some clones are missing from TCRdb's copy, which holds only in-frame ones; the method was immunoSEQ multiplex PCR. The sample lists fewer than 400,000 clones, around nine tenths occurring once. This entry comes from a study of blood T cell repertoires in COVID-19. Participants' reported clinical history set cohort assignment. Material: PBMCs or T cells enriched from blood (not recorded which). The chain recombines TRBV19 with TRBJ1-1; TRBD1 aligns across 7 bases. This sequence was found in a man aged 25 to 40 who had recovered from COVID-19. The CDR3 protein is CASKGQQNTEAFF. The CDR3 DNA reads TGTGCCAGTAAGGGACAGCAGAACACTGAAGCTTTCTTT.